These 15 T cell receptor beta chains share one sample of origin, sequenced in a study of blood T cell repertoires in COVID-19. The repertoire was sequenced with immunoSEQ multiplex PCR; TCRdb's copy has only in-frame clones and lacks some. The sample has 180,000 or so clones; about 88% are singletons. The sequencing input was peripheral blood. Receptors were obtained from a man aged 18-30 years with acute or convalescent COVID-19.

This clone was found once. The chain carries TRBV5-4 and TRBJ1-2; 10 bases agree with TRBD1. Trimming at V came to 4 bases and at J to 2 bases, leaving 8 bases not matched to a gene. In germline, CDR1 is SGHNT, CDR2 YYREEE (reference sequence). The CDR3 spans 16 residues. The DNA of the CDR3 is TGTGCCAGCAGCGGGGGACCGACAGGGGGCAACTATGGCTACACCTTC. Its protein product is CASSGGPTGGNYGYTF.

V is TRBV7-9 and J is TRBJ2-5; D gene uncertain. Germline CDR1 reads SEHNR; CDR2 reads FQNEAQ (reference sequence). V lost 0 bases and J 0 bases, leaving 8 bases between the germline ends. The CDR3 spans 15 residues. CDR3 protein: CASSLAAEYQETQYF. Written as DNA, the CDR3 is TGTGCCAGCAGCTTAGCCGCCGAGTACCAAGAGACCCAGTACTTC.

The chain employs TRBV4-2 and TRBJ2-3; maybe TRBD1 (5 bases). This CDR3 has 14 residues. Germline-derived CDR1 and CDR2 are LGHNA and YNFKEQ. V was pared by 0 bases and J by 4 bases, with 8 bases between. CDR3 DNA sequence: TGTGCCAGCAGCCAAGATACAGGCTCAGATACGCAGTATTTT. It encodes CASSQDTGSDTQYF.

V gene TRBV19 combines with J gene TRBJ1-6, with D unresolved. V was trimmed by 5 bases and J by 2 bases, leaving 13 bases between them. Germline values: CDR1 LNHDA, CDR2 SQIVND (reference sequence). The CDR3 is made up of 16 amino acids. This CDR3 is CASSLDSSTYNSPLHF. CDR3 bases: TGTGCCAGTAGTTTGGACTCCTCAACCTATAATTCACCCCTCCACTTT.

This rearrangement joins TRBV5-1 to TRBJ2-7, with 11 bases aligning to TRBD1. The CDR3 loop spans 14 amino acids. CDR1 and CDR2 (germline): SGHRS, YFSETQ. The V and J ends lost 4 bases and 7 bases, in that order; junction bases with no gene match: 7. The CDR3 region has the DNA TGCGCCAGCAGCCCCGGACAGGGGGCGGGGGAGCAGTACTTC. The encoded protein is CASSPGQGAGEQYF.

The chain carries TRBV6-1 and TRBJ1-3; the D is unclear. CDR1 MNHNS and CDR2 SASEGT come from the germline V gene. This CDR3 is 14 amino acids long. V lost 2 bases and J lost 4, with 9 bases in between. CDR3 residues: CASSESPGGNTIYF. As DNA, the CDR3 is TGTGCCAGCAGTGAAAGCCCGGGGGGAAACACCATATATTTT.

The chain carries TRBV2 and TRBJ2-7; tentative D call: TRBD1 (6 bases). There are 12 residues in the CDR3. Germline V CDR1 and CDR2: SNHLY, FYNNEI. V dropped 6 bases and J dropped 5 bases, with 11 bases sitting between them. CDR3 in amino acids: CASSARGNEQYF. CDR3 DNA: TGTGCCAGCAGCGCCAGGGGCAACGAGCAGTACTTC.

V and J are TRBV6-6 and TRBJ2-7; the D gene is possibly TRBD1 (6 bases). CDR1 is MNHNY, CDR2 SVGAGI, per germline (reference sequence). V was trimmed by 6 bases and J by 5 bases, leaving 20 bases between them. The length of the CDR3 is 15 residues. The CDR3 sequence is CASRQQTGTPHEQYV. CDR3 DNA sequence: TGTGCCAGCAGACAACAAACAGGGACCCCCCACGAGCAGTACGTC.

This clone was counted between two and nine times. The rearrangement uses TRBV19 and TRBJ1-3, with 7 bases fitting TRBD1. Germline lookup yields CDR1 LNHDA and CDR2 SQIVND (reference sequence). The V segment lost 6 bases and the J segment 4 bases; nucleotides outside the gene matches: 9. CDR3 size: 15 residues. The CDR3 sequence: CASSHDRAPGNTIYF. The CDR3 bases are TGTGCCAGTAGCCACGACAGGGCGCCGGGAAACACCATATATTTT.

This chain connects TRBV5-1 to TRBJ1-1; a weak D match, TRBD1 (5 bases). Trimming pared 0 bases from V and 1 base from J, leaving 13 bases between. The CDR3 runs 16 residues. Looked up from germline, CDR1 is SGHRS and CDR2 is YFSETQ. The CDR3, as DNA: TGCGCCAGCAGCTTGGCCTATCGGGGGAAGAACACTGAAGCTTTCTTT. Its translation is CASSLAYRGKNTEAFF.

The gene calls are TRBV5-1 and TRBJ2-7; D is possibly TRBD1 (5 bases). Germline lookup yields CDR1 SGHRS and CDR2 YFSETQ. Trimming left V 4 bases short and J 2 bases short, with 10 bases between. This CDR3 has 13 residues. CDR3 residues: CASSLDRAYEQYV. In nucleotides, the CDR3 is TGCGCCAGCAGCCTCGACAGAGCCTACGAGCAGTACGTC.

The chain employs TRBV15 and TRBJ1-6; D might be TRBD1 (5 bases). Between the trimmed V and J ends, which lost 2 bases and 0 bases, there was a span of 11 bases. CDR1 and CDR2 (germline): LNHNV, YYDKDF (reference sequence). There are 17 residues in the CDR3. CDR3 in amino acids: CATSRQGASSYNSPLHF. The DNA of the CDR3 is TGTGCCACCAGCAGACAGGGTGCGAGCTCCTATAATTCACCCCTCCACTTT.

This chain connects TRBV30 to TRBJ2-2, with unresolved D. The CDR3 sequence is 14 residues long. Germline V gene sequence: CDR1 GTSNPN, CDR2 SVGIG (reference sequence). The V end lost 0 bases, the J end lost 1 base, and 6 bases lay between the germline ends. DNA of the CDR3: TGTGCCTGGAGTGTACATCAGAACACCGGGGAGCTGTTTTTT. This encodes CAWSVHQNTGELFF.

This clone was detected only once. The chain is built from TRBV2 and TRBJ1-4, with D possibly TRBD1 on 5 matching bases. Trimming stripped 4 bases from V and 4 bases from J, with 10 bases between. Germline CDR1 is SNHLY and CDR2 is FYNNEI. The CDR3 loop spans 14 amino acids. The CDR3 loop reads CASSATVFNEKLFF. The CDR3 DNA reads TGTGCCAGCAGTGCGACAGTCTTTAATGAAAAACTGTTTTTT.

V usage is TRBV12-2 and J usage is TRBJ1-5; the table's TRBD1 call for D was not verified on the DNA. TRBV12-2 is a pseudogene locus. The CDR3 spans 14 residues. The CDR3 is CASRLYRTNQPQHF. The CDR3 bases are TGTGCAAGTCGCTTGTACAGAACTAATCAGCCCCAGCATTTT.